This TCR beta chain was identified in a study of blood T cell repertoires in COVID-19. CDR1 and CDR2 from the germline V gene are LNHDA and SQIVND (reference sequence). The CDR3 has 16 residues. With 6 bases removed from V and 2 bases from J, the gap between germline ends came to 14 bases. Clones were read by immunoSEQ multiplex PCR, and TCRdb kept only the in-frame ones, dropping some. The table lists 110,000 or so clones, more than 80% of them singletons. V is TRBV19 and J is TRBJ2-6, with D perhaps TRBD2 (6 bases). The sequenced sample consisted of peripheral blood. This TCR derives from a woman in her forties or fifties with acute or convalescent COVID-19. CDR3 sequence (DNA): TGTGCCAGTAGCCAAATGGGGGGTACTGGGGCCAACGTCCTGACTTTC. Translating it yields CASSQMGGTGANVLTF.